The 30 T cell receptor beta chains below all came from one sample that was sequenced in a study of blood T cell repertoires in COVID-19 (dated by TCRdb to about 2020). Library preparation was by the immunoSEQ multiplex PCR assay. The source is immuneACCESS, and TCRdb retained only in-frame sequences with V and J called. Part of the clones is not carried over; for the studies checked, unresolved V genes explain less than half of this, and the remainder is unexplained. This sample gives about 170,000 clones in total; 80% to 85% of them show up just once. Of the sample, around 2.4% is held by the ten largest clones. Sequencing was carried out using peripheral blood. The source of these receptors is a human donor with acute or convalescent COVID-19. The donor label of this sample is uncertain.

The CDR3 DNA reads TGTGCTAGTGGTTTGGCGCCTCAGGGATTCGAAGCTTTCTTT. Translating gives CASGLAPQGFEAFF. The chain combines TRBV12-5 with TRBJ1-1; the D gene is possibly TRBD1 (5 bases). Germline V CDR1 and CDR2: LGHNT, FRNRAP. This CDR3 is built from 14 residues. The V and J ends lost 1 base and 8 bases respectively, with 14 bases between them.

The rearrangement links TRBV9 to TRBJ1-5; no clear D. V lost 0 bases to trimming and J lost 7 bases, with 5 bases between them. The CDR3 contains 12 residues. Germline assignment: CDR1 SGDLS and CDR2 YYNGEE. CDR3 DNA sequence: TGTGCCAGCAGCGTAGCTAAGCAGCCCCAGCATTTT. Its protein product is CASSVAKQPQHF.

This sequence joins TRBV19 and TRBJ2-5; TRBD2 matches 8 bases. Germline-derived CDR1 and CDR2 are LNHDA and SQIVND (reference sequence). The CDR3 has 13 amino acids. V was pared by 8 bases and J by 5 bases, with 7 bases of the junction left unmatched. The CDR3 bases are TGTGCCAGTGGCGGGGGACTAGATGAGACCCAGTACTTC. Protein product: CASGGGLDETQYF.

This clone was recorded only once. This sequence joins TRBV30 and TRBJ1-2; TRBD1 agrees at 9 bases. The CDR3 is 14 amino acids. The germline V gene encodes CDR1 GTSNPN and CDR2 SVGIG (reference sequence). Trimming removed 2 bases from V and 6 bases from J; junction bases left unmatched: 7. The CDR3 here is CAWSFGTGKNGYTF. Written as DNA, the CDR3 is TGTGCCTGGAGTTTTGGGACAGGGAAAAATGGCTACACCTTC.

The chain uses TRBV6-5 and TRBJ2-1, with 13 bases lining up with TRBD2. Unmatched junction bases numbered 5, after V lost 4 bases and J lost 5 bases. The V gene's germline CDR1 is MNHEY and CDR2 SVGAGI. This CDR3 is 16 amino acids long. The CDR3 nucleotides read TGTGCCAGCAGTTCAAGACTAGCGGGGGGTAACAATGAGCAGTTCTTC. It codes for CASSSRLAGGNNEQFF.

The gene calls are TRBV5-1 and TRBJ1-2, with 7 nucleotides matching TRBD1. Germline loops: CDR1 SGHRS, CDR2 YFSETQ. This CDR3 has 15 amino acids. The V gene end was trimmed by 4 bases and the J gene end by 3 bases; junction bases not matched to a gene: 9. The CDR3 loop is CASSPDGQAYYGYTF. The DNA for the CDR3 is TGCGCCAGCAGCCCCGATGGACAGGCATACTATGGCTACACCTTC.

This sequence joins TRBV5-4 and TRBJ1-3; D is ambiguous. This CDR3 is built from 13 residues. V was pared by 10 bases and J by 1 base, with 12 bases between. Looked up from germline, CDR1 is SGHNT and CDR2 is YYREEE (reference sequence). CDR3 region: CALGVGSGNTIYF. CDR3 sequence (DNA): TGTGCCCTAGGTGTTGGATCTGGAAACACCATATATTTT. Variable domain in full (rest from reference TRBV5-4 and TRBJ1-3): ETGVTQSPTHLIKTRGQQVTLRCSSQSGHNTVSWYQQALGQGPQFIFQYYREEENGRGNFPPRFSGLQFPNYSSELNVNALELDDSALYLCALGVGSGNTIYFGEGSWLTVV.

This chain uses TRBV6-4 with TRBJ1-1, with TRBD1 matching 7 bases. This CDR3 has 16 residues. V was pared by 7 bases and J by 2 bases, with 13 bases of the junction left unmatched. The V gene's germline CDR1 is MRHNA and CDR2 SNTAGT. In nucleotides, the CDR3 is TGTGCCAGCATCCGACGACGGGACAGTAGAAACACTGAAGCTTTCTTT. Translating gives CASIRRRDSRNTEAFF.

The chain carries TRBV5-1 and TRBJ2-1, with D perhaps matching TRBD1 (5 bases). Between the trimmed V and J ends, which lost 5 bases and 0 bases, there was a span of 12 bases. This CDR3 region has 15 residues. Germline CDR1 is SGHRS and CDR2 is YFSETQ. For the CDR3, the DNA is TGCGCCAGCAGTCTGGGGCAGAGCTCCTACAATGAGCAGTTCTTC. Translating gives CASSLGQSSYNEQFF.

The chain combines TRBV3-1 (or the pseudogene TRBV3-2) with TRBJ2-1; 14 bases fit TRBD2. V shed 1 base and J 4 bases; nucleotides not matched to a gene: 6. Looked up from germline, CDR1 is LGHDT and CDR2 is YNNKEL (reference sequence). The CDR3 has 18 amino acids. In nucleotides, the CDR3 is TGTGCCAGCAGCCAAGGCCCGACTAGCGGGAGGGATTACAATGAGCAGTTCTTC. As protein: CASSQGPTSGRDYNEQFF.

The chain links TRBV5-3 to TRBJ1-6; no clear D gene. TRBV5-3 is flagged as an ORF with uncertain function. Trimming removed 3 bases at V and 5 bases at J, with 6 bases between. This CDR3 is built from 13 residues. CDR3 region: CARSWRNNSPLHF. As DNA, the CDR3 is TGTGCCAGAAGCTGGAGGAATAATTCACCCCTCCACTTT.

V and J are TRBV7-9 and TRBJ2-3; TRBD1 aligns across 7 bases. Per the germline V gene, CDR1 is SEHNR and CDR2 is FQNEAQ (reference sequence). This CDR3 comprises 15 residues. The ends lost 5 bases at V and 0 bases at J; junction bases unmatched: 5. The CDR3, as DNA: TGTGCCAGCAGCCTCTTACAGGGGAGCACAGATACGCAGTATTTT. It yields the protein CASSLLQGSTDTQYF.

The chain couples TRBV28 to TRBJ1-3; D gene ambiguous. Trimming left V 2 bases short and J 8 bases short, with 10 bases between. Germline CDR1 is MDHEN and CDR2 is SYDVKM. The CDR3 has 13 residues. The CDR3 here is CASSLQEAHTIYF. In DNA form, the CDR3 reads TGTGCCAGCAGTTTACAGGAGGCTCACACCATATATTTT.

The V gene is TRBV5-1, the J gene TRBJ1-4; 7 nucleotides match TRBD1. The CDR3 totals 16 residues. The J segment lost 2 bases and the V segment lost 0 bases, leaving 4 bases of the junction unmatched. CDR1 is SGHRS and CDR2 is YFSETQ in the germline V gene. The CDR3 is CASSLVGTETNEKLFF. DNA of the CDR3: TGCGCCAGCAGCTTGGTCGGGACAGAGACTAATGAAAAACTGTTTTTT.

The chain joins TRBV27 to TRBJ2-5; TRBD2 matches at 9 bases. CDR3 size: 13 residues. After removal of 8 bases from V and 5 bases from J, the junction contained 6 bases not matched to a gene. Germline values: CDR1 MNHEY, CDR2 SMNVEV (reference sequence). In DNA form, the CDR3 reads TGTGCCAGCCGGATAGCGGGAGCGGAGACCCAGTACTTC. This sequence encodes CASRIAGAETQYF.

The chain is built from TRBV29-1 and TRBJ1-4; TRBD1 matches at 8 bases. The V segment lost 5 bases and the J segment 4 bases; nucleotides outside the gene matches: 12. From germline, CDR1 is SQVTM and CDR2 ANQGSEA. The CDR3 consists of 16 residues. The CDR3 DNA reads TGCAGCGTTTCCTCCGTCACGACAGGGGTTAATGAAAAACTGTTTTTT. This sequence encodes CSVSSVTTGVNEKLFF.

This clone has just one count. The chain links TRBV5-4 to TRBJ2-7; D not resolved. V lost 5 bases and J 3 bases, leaving 12 bases between the germline ends. The CDR3 has 13 amino acids. Germline CDR1 SGHNT, CDR2 YYREEE (reference sequence). This CDR3 is CASSRGLSYEQYF. The DNA for the CDR3 is TGTGCCAGCAGTCGAGGCCTCAGCTACGAGCAGTACTTC. The whole variable domain, filled in from reference TRBV5-4 and TRBJ2-7, reads ETGVTQSPTHLIKTRGQQVTLRCSSQSGHNTVSWYQQALGQGPQFIFQYYREEENGRGNFPPRFSGLQFPNYSSELNVNALELDDSALYLCASSRGLSYEQYFGPGTRLTVT.

The chain has TRBV18 and TRBJ2-4; D may be TRBD1 (5 bases). The CDR3 covers 14 residues. Germline CDR1 is KGHSH and CDR2 is LQKENI. Between the trimmed V and J ends, which lost 5 bases and 8 bases, there was a span of 16 bases. The CDR3 DNA sequence: TGTGCCAGCTCAGCCAGGGAAGGCAGAGACATTCAGTACTTC. Translating gives CASSAREGRDIQYF. Full variable domain (remainder filled in from reference TRBV18 and TRBJ2-4): NAGVMQNPRHLVRRRGQEARLRCSPMKGHSHVYWYRQLPEEGLKFMVYLQKENIIDESGMPKERFSAEFPKEGPSILRIQQVVRGDSAAYFCASSAREGRDIQYFGAGTRLSVL.

The chain uses TRBV14 and TRBJ1-2; TRBD1 aligns across 8 bases. The CDR3 runs to 14 residues. The germline V gene has CDR1 SGHDN and CDR2 FVKESK. V trimming: 2 bases; J trimming: 7 bases; junction bases outside the gene matches: 6. As DNA, the CDR3 is TGTGCCAGCAGCCAACCAGGGGGCGCGGGTGGCTACACCTTC. Protein sequence: CASSQPGGAGGYTF.

The chain combines TRBV19 with TRBJ1-1; 9 nucleotides line up with TRBD1. The CDR3 runs to 14 residues. Germline assignment: CDR1 LNHDA and CDR2 SQIVND (reference sequence). J gave up 4 bases and V 5 bases, and 5 bases lay outside the gene matches. CDR3 in amino acids: CASSFSGQGTEAFF. The DNA for the CDR3 is TGTGCCAGTAGTTTTTCGGGACAGGGCACTGAAGCTTTCTTT.

This sequence joins TRBV5-1 and TRBJ1-1; 11 nucleotides line up with TRBD1. The germline V gene encodes CDR1 SGHRS and CDR2 YFSETQ. CDR3 length: 21 amino acids. Trimming took 0 bases from V and 6 from J; bases not matched to a gene: 22. For the CDR3, the DNA is TGCGCCAGCAGCTTGGAACGCCCTATCCGGACAGGGGGCTACAAGGGTCCTGAAGCTTTCTTT. Residues: CASSLERPIRTGGYKGPEAFF.

V is TRBV30 and J is TRBJ1-5, with TRBD1 identical over 9 bases. The CDR3 has 14 residues. Unmatched junction bases numbered 6, after V lost 2 bases and J lost 7 bases. Germline CDR1 GTSNPN, CDR2 SVGIG (reference sequence). For the CDR3, the DNA is TGTGCCTGGAGTATGGGACAGGGAGGGCAGCCCCAGCATTTT. Its protein product is CAWSMGQGGQPQHF.

This clone was recorded once. V and J are TRBV5-1 and TRBJ1-1, with D perhaps matching TRBD1 (5 bases). The CDR3 is 14 amino acids. The ends were cut back, 0 bases at V and 0 bases at J, with 6 bases in the middle. The germline CDR1 and CDR2 sequences are SGHRS and YFSETQ. CDR3 protein: CASSLVQVNTEAFF. The CDR3 region has the DNA TGCGCCAGCAGCTTGGTACAGGTGAACACTGAAGCTTTCTTT.

On this clone itself: The DNA is left out, because the CDR3 cannot be placed on it with certainty; the CDR3 is given as TCRdb lists it. This chain uses TRBV7-9 with TRBJ2-1; TRBD2 was called by the table and not checked on the DNA. Termini included, the CDR3 measures 14 amino acids. The germline V gene encodes CDR1 SEHNR and CDR2 FQNEAQ (reference sequence). This CDR3 is CASSFASGITAAFF.

This clone has only a few counts. The J gene is TRBJ2-7, the V gene TRBV4-1; the D gene is possibly TRBD1 (5 bases). Germline CDR1 reads MGHRA; CDR2 reads YSYEKL. Trimming removed 4 bases at V and 7 bases at J, with 11 bases between. The CDR3 is 12 amino acids. CDR3 protein: CASSPRVGEQYF. The DNA of the CDR3 is TGCGCCAGCAGCCCCAGGGTTGGAGAGCAGTACTTC.

The chain has TRBV14 and TRBJ2-3, with TRBD2 matching 11 bases. Germline lookup yields CDR1 SGHDN and CDR2 FVKESK. The CDR3 runs 19 residues. Germline trimming cut 5 bases from V and 2 bases from J; bases unmatched to any gene: 15. The CDR3: CASSLTGTSGLLSTDTQYF. The CDR3 nucleotides are TGTGCCAGCAGCTTAACCGGGACTAGCGGCCTCTTATCCACAGATACGCAGTATTTT.

This clone came up a few times. The rearrangement links TRBV30 to TRBJ2-1; 9 nucleotides line up with TRBD2. V trimming: 2 bases; J trimming: 5 bases; junction bases outside the gene matches: 10. The germline CDR1 and CDR2 sequences are GTSNPN and SVGIG (reference sequence). The CDR3 runs 16 residues. In DNA, the CDR3 is TGTGCCTGGAGTTTTCTCAGCGGGGGGTTGGACAATGAGCAGTTCTTC. Residues: CAWSFLSGGLDNEQFF.

V gene TRBV7-8 combines with J gene TRBJ1-1; a possible D gene is TRBD1 (5 bases). The V end was cut by 4 bases, the J end by 4 bases, with 7 bases between. The CDR3 loop spans 12 amino acids. The germline CDR1 and CDR2 sequences are SGHVS and FQNEAQ. The CDR3, as DNA: TGTGCCAGCAGCTGGGGCCTCACTGAAGCTTTCTTT. Protein: CASSWGLTEAFF.

The genes are TRBV10-3 and TRBJ2-1; possible D gene TRBD1, 5 bases. The germline V gene encodes CDR1 ENHRY and CDR2 SYGVKD. The CDR3 extends over 12 amino acids. Trimming left V 2 bases short and J 9 bases short, with 8 bases between. The DNA for the CDR3 is TGTGCCATCAGTGAGAAGGGGATTGAGCAGTTCTTC. Translated, it gives CAISEKGIEQFF.

V is TRBV10-3 and J is TRBJ1-5; no firm D call. The V and J ends lost 6 bases and 1 base respectively, with 10 bases between them. This CDR3 has 14 residues. Germline V gene lookup returns CDR1 ENHRY and CDR2 SYGVKD. CDR3 sequence reads: CAISPEASNQPQHF. The CDR3 bases are TGTGCCATCAGCCCTGAGGCGAGCAATCAGCCCCAGCATTTT.